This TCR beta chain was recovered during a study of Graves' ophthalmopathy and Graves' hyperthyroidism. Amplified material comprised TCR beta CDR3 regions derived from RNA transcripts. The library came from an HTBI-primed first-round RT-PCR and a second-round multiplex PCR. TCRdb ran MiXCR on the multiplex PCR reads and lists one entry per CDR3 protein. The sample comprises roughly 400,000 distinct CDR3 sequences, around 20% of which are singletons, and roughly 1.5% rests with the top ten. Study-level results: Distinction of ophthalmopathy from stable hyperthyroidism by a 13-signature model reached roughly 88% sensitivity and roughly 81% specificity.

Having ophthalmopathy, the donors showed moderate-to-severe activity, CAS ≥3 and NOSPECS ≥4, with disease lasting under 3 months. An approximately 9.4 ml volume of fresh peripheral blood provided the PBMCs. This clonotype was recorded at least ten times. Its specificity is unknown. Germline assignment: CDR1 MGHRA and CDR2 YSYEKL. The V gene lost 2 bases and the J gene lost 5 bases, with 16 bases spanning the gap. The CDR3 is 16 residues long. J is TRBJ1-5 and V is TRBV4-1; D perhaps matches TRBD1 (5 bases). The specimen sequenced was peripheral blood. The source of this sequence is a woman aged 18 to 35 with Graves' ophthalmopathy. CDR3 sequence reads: CASSQMPGTDYQPQHF. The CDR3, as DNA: TGCGCCAGCAGCCAAATGCCCGGGACGGACTATCAGCCCCAGCATTTT.